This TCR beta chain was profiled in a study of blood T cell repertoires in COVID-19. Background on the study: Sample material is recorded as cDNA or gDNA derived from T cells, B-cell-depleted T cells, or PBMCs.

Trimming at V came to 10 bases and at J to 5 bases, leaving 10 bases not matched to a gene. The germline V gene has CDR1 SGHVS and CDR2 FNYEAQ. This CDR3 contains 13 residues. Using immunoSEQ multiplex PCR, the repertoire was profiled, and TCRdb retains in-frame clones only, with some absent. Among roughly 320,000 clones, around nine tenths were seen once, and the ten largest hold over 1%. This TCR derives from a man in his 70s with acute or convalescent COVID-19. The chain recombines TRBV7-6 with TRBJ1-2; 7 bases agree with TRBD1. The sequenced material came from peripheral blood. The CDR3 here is CATSRGLTYGYTF. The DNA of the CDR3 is TGTGCCACCTCCAGGGGGTTAACTTATGGCTACACCTTC. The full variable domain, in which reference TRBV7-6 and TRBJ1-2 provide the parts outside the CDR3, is GAGVSQSPRYKVTKRGQDVALRCDPISGHVSLYWYRQALGQGPEFLTYFNYEAQQDKSGLPNDRFSAERPEGSISTLTIQRTEQRDSAMYRCATSRGLTYGYTFGSGTRLTVV.